This is a list of T cell receptor beta chains from one sample in a study of response to subunit inactivated influenza vaccine. TCRdb ran MiXCR on the RT-PCR reads and lists one entry per CDR3 protein. This repertoire shows roughly 500,000 distinct CDR3 sequences, roughly 27% found once; its top ten account for approximately 2%. The sequences come from CD4+ T cells sorted from PBMCs, collected 5 days after vaccination. The receptors derive from a man aged 50-59 years who received an inactivated influenza vaccine. The CDR3 runs from the conserved cysteine through the conserved F or W. The order of the fields is J gene, clone size, V gene, D gene, CDR3 protein, CDR3 DNA. A D gene is named only where the DNA matches it firmly. The listing skips clone size in some rows; elsewhere it reads once, few, many or a size class.

j_call: TRBJ2-1; clone_size: .; v_call: TRBV29-1; d_call: .; cdr3_aa: CSGDFANLNEQFF; cdr3_nt: TGCAGCGGGGACTTTGCGAACTTAAATGAGCAGTTCTTC
j_call: TRBJ2-2; clone_size: few; v_call: TRBV5-6; d_call: TRBD1; cdr3_aa: CASSSAGGRNTGELFF; cdr3_nt: TGTGCCAGCAGCTCAGCAGGGGGTCGGAACACCGGGGAGCTGTTTTTT
j_call: TRBJ2-1; clone_size: .; v_call: TRBV12-3/TRBV12-4; d_call: TRBD2; cdr3_aa: CASRLAGAFNEQFF; cdr3_nt: TGTGCCAGCAGGCTAGCGGGAGCGTTCAATGAGCAGTTCTTC
j_call: TRBJ2-7; clone_size: .; v_call: TRBV19; d_call: .; cdr3_aa: CASSNSMTYEQYF; cdr3_nt: TGTGCCAGTAGTAATTCAATGACCTACGAGCAGTACTTC
j_call: TRBJ2-3; clone_size: .; v_call: TRBV5-6; d_call: TRBD1; cdr3_aa: CASSMDRGTDTQYF; cdr3_nt: TGTGCCAGCAGCATGGACAGGGGCACAGATACGCAGTATTTT
j_call: TRBJ1-5; clone_size: .; v_call: TRBV20-1; d_call: .; cdr3_aa: CSAREGLSNQPQHF; cdr3_nt: TGCAGTGCTAGAGAGGGACTTAGCAATCAGCCCCAGCATTTT
j_call: TRBJ1-5; clone_size: few; v_call: TRBV20-1; d_call: .; cdr3_aa: CSAERGNQPQHF; cdr3_nt: TGCAGTGCCGAACGGGGGAACCAGCCCCAGCATTTT
j_call: TRBJ1-6; clone_size: few; v_call: TRBV3-1; d_call: .; cdr3_aa: CASSQARFSPLHF; cdr3_nt: TGTGCCAGCAGCCAAGCCAGGTTTTCACCCCTCCACTTT
j_call: TRBJ2-7; clone_size: .; v_call: TRBV20-1; d_call: TRBD2; cdr3_aa: CSASRAGGLNEQYF; cdr3_nt: TGCAGTGCTAGTCGGGCGGGGGGTTTAAACGAGCAGTACTTC
j_call: TRBJ1-6; clone_size: .; v_call: TRBV4-1; d_call: .; cdr3_aa: CASSQEVRVHNSPLHF; cdr3_nt: TGCGCCAGCAGCCAAGAGGTGAGGGTACATAATTCACCCCTCCACTTT
j_call: TRBJ2-3; clone_size: few; v_call: TRBV28; d_call: .; cdr3_aa: CASSFGGPSTDTQYF; cdr3_nt: TGTGCCAGCAGTTTCGGGGGCCCAAGCACAGATACGCAGTATTTT
j_call: TRBJ2-5; clone_size: .; v_call: TRBV5-1; d_call: .; cdr3_aa: CASSSVPARETQYF; cdr3_nt: TGCGCCAGCAGCTCGGTCCCCGCCCGAGAGACCCAGTACTTC
j_call: TRBJ2-1; clone_size: .; v_call: TRBV15; d_call: .; cdr3_aa: CATSRDGDLKWQFF; cdr3_nt: TGTGCCACCAGCAGAGATGGGGACCTAAAGTGGCAGTTCTTC
j_call: TRBJ2-3; clone_size: .; v_call: TRBV20-1; d_call: TRBD2; cdr3_aa: CSGTSGSPATQYF; cdr3_nt: TGCAGCGGGACTAGCGGGAGCCCAGCTACGCAGTATTTT
j_call: TRBJ2-7; clone_size: .; v_call: TRBV5-1; d_call: TRBD1; cdr3_aa: CASSLGGQGEEQYF; cdr3_nt: TGCGCCAGCAGCCTGGGGGGACAGGGCGAAGAGCAGTACTTC
j_call: TRBJ2-7; clone_size: .; v_call: TRBV28; d_call: .; cdr3_aa: CASSPPGPQGEQYF; cdr3_nt: TGTGCCAGCAGCCCCCCGGGACCTCAGGGGGAGCAGTACTTC
j_call: TRBJ2-1; clone_size: few; v_call: TRBV20-1; d_call: .; cdr3_aa: CSARRDHNEQFF; cdr3_nt: TGCAGTGCTAGGAGGGACCACAATGAGCAGTTCTTC
j_call: TRBJ2-3; clone_size: .; v_call: TRBV20-1; d_call: .; cdr3_aa: CSARVGDGADTQYF; cdr3_nt: TGCAGTGCTAGAGTGGGGGATGGCGCAGATACGCAGTATTTT
j_call: TRBJ2-1; clone_size: .; v_call: TRBV29-1; d_call: .; cdr3_aa: CSVLNHWSSNEQFF; cdr3_nt: TGCAGCGTTCTGAACCATTGGTCATCCAATGAGCAGTTCTTC
j_call: TRBJ1-6; clone_size: .; v_call: TRBV11-2; d_call: .; cdr3_aa: CASSLGRQELSSYNSPLHF; cdr3_nt: TGTGCCAGCAGCTTAGGGAGACAGGAGCTTAGCTCCTATAATTCACCCCTCCACTTT
j_call: TRBJ2-3; clone_size: .; v_call: TRBV12-3/TRBV12-4; d_call: .; cdr3_aa: CASSFGTSISTDTQYF; cdr3_nt: TGTGCCAGCAGTTTCGGTACTAGCATCTCCACAGATACGCAGTATTTT
j_call: TRBJ1-1; clone_size: few; v_call: TRBV7-2; d_call: .; cdr3_aa: CASSTHEGGTEAFF; cdr3_nt: TGTGCCAGCAGTACCCACGAGGGTGGGACTGAAGCTTTCTTT